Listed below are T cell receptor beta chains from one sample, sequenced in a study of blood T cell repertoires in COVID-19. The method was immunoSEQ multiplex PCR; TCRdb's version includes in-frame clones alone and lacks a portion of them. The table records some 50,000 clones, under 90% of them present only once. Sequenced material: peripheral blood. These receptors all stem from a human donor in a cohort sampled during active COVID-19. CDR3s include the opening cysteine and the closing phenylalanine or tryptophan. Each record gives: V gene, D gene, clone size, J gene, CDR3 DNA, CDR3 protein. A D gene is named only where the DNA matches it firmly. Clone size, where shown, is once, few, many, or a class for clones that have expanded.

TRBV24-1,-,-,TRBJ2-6,TGTGCCACCCATAAAACAGGGGACTTCTACTCTGGGGCCAACGTCCTGACTTTC,CATHKTGDFYSGANVLTF
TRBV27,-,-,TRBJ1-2,TGTGCCAGCAAGTCTCCAGGGCTGCGCTATGGCTACACCTTC,CASKSPGLRYGYTF
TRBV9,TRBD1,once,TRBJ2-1,TGTGCCAGCGGGGACAGGGTGTTCAATGAGCAGTTCTTC,CASGDRVFNEQFF
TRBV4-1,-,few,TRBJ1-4,TGCGCCAGCAGCCAACCCTTAGTCCCTGCGGATGAAAAACTGTTTTTT,CASSQPLVPADEKLFF
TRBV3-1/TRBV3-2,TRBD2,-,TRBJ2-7,TGTGCCAGCAGCCCTCAGCGGGGTATGGCGGGGGCCTACGAGCAGTACTTC,CASSPQRGMAGAYEQYF
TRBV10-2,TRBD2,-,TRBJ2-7,TGCGCCAGCAGTACGACTAGCGGGAGCCTCTACGGGCAGTACTTC,CASSTTSGSLYGQYF
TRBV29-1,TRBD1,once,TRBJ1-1,TGCAGCGTAGCAACAGGGGCCGTTAACACTGAAGCTTTCTTT,CSVATGAVNTEAFF
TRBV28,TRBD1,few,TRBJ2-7,TGTGCCAGCGTGACAGGGTCAGCCTACGAGCAGTACTTC,CASVTGSAYEQYF
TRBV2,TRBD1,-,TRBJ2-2,TGTGCCAGCACCAACCAGGGGGCGCGGAGCACCGGGGAGCTGTTTTTT,CASTNQGARSTGELFF
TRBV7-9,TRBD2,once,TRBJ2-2,TGTGCCAGCAGCTCTCGTGGGAATCTAGCGGGGAACACCGGGGAGCTGTTTTTT,CASSSRGNLAGNTGELFF
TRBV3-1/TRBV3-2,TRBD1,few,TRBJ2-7,TGTGCCAGCAGCCAAGATGTGGACAGGGACTTGTACTTC,CASSQDVDRDLYF
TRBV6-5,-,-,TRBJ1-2,TGTGCCAGCAGCTCCCCGACAGGCGGGTACTATGGCTACACCTTC,CASSSPTGGYYGYTF
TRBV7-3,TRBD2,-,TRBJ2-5,TGTGCCAGCAGCTCTGGCGGGGGAGCTCAAGAGACCCAGTACTTC,CASSSGGGAQETQYF
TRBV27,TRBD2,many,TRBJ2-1,TGTGCCAGCGGCCCCCGCGCGGGGGGTGACGATGAGCAGTTCTTC,CASGPRAGGDDEQFF
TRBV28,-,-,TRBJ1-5,TGTGCCAGCAGTTTATTGGGCGGGGGCAATCAGCCCCAGCATTTT,CASSLLGGGNQPQHF
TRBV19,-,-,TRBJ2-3,TGTGCCAGTAGTATCGGGGGTGCGGGGTCCGATACGCAGTATTTT,CASSIGGAGSDTQYF
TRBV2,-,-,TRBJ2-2,TGTGCCAGCAGTTTAGGGGGGGTAACCGGGGAGCTGTTTTTT,CASSLGGVTGELFF
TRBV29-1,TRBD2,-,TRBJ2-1,TGCAGCGTTAACGGAGGACTAGCGGGACCCAATGAGCAGTTCTTC,CSVNGGLAGPNEQFF
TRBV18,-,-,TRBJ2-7,TGTGCCAGCTCTTCAGGCGACTACGAGCAGTACTTC,CASSSGDYEQYF
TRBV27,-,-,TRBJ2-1,TGTGCCAGCAGAGGCGGGGTAAATGAGCAGTTCTTC,CASRGGVNEQFF
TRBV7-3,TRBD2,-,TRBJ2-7,TGTGCCAGCAGCCAAAGCGGGGGCGACTCCTACGAGCAGTACTTC,CASSQSGGDSYEQYF
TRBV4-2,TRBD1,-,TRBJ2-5,TGTGCCAGCAGCCAAGATAGGGGACAGGGAATGGAGACCCAGTACTTC,CASSQDRGQGMETQYF
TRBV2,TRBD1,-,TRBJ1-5,TGTGCCAGCAGCCCCATCGGGACAGGAAATCAGCCCCAGCATTTT,CASSPIGTGNQPQHF
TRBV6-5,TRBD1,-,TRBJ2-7,TGTGCCAGCAGATCCGGGACAGGGCGATACGAGCAGTACTTC,CASRSGTGRYEQYF
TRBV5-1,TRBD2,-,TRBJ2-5,TGCGCCAGCAGCGCCTCCGGCGGGAGACACGAGACCCAGTACTTC,CASSASGGRHETQYF
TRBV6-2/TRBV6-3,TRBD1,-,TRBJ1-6,TGTGCCAGCAGTTACCGGACAGGGACCAATTCACCCCTCCACTTT,CASSYRTGTNSPLHF
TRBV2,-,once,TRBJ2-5,TGTGCCAGAACAGGGTCGGTAGGACAAGAGACCCAGTACTTC,CARTGSVGQETQYF
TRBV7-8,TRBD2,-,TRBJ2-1,TGTGCCAGCAGCTTGGGACTAGCGGGTTACAATGAGCAGTTCTTC,CASSLGLAGYNEQFF
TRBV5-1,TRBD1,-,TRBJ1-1,TGCGCCAGCAGCGGGGGGACAGTCGGGACTGAAGCTTTCTTT,CASSGGTVGTEAFF
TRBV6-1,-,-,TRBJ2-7,TGTGCCAGCAGTGAAGCGGGAGCCCTCTCCTACGAGCAGTACTTC,CASSEAGALSYEQYF
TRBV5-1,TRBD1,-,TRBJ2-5,TGCGCCAGCAGCCCCCCGACAGGGGGCCAAGAGACCCAGTACTTC,CASSPPTGGQETQYF
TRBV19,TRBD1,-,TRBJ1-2,TGTGCCAGTAGTATAGAAACGGGACAGGGAGGCCGGTATGGCTACACCTTC,CASSIETGQGGRYGYTF
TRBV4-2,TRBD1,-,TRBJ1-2,TGTGCCAGCAGCCTAGGAGGACAGGGGAACTATGGCTACACCTTC,CASSLGGQGNYGYTF